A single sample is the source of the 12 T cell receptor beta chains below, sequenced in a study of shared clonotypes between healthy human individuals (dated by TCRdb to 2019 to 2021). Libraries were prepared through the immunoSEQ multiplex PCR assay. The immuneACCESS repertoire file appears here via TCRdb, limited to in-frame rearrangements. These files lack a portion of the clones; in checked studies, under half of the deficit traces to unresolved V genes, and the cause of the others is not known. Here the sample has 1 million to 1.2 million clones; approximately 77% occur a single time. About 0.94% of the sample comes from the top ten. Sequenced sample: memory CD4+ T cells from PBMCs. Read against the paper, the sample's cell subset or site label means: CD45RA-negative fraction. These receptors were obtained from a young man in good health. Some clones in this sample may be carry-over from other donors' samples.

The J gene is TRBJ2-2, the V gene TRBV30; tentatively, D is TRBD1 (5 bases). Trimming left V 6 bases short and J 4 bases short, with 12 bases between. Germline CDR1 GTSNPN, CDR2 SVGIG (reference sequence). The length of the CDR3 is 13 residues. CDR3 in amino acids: CACKTESTGELFF. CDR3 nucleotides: TGTGCCTGCAAGACAGAAAGCACCGGGGAGCTGTTTTTT.

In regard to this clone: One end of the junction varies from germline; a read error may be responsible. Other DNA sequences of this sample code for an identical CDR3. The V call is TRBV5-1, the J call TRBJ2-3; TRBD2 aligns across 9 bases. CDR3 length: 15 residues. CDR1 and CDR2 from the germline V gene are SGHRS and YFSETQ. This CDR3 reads CASTPGSGGGDTQYF. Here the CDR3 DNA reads TGCGCAAGCACCCCGGGTAGCGGGGGTGGGGATACGCAGTATTTT.

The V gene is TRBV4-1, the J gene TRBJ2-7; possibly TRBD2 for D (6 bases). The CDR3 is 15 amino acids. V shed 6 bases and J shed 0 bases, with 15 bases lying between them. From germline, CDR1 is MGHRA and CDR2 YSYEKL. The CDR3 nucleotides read TGCGCCAGCAGAGAAGGACTAACGGACTCCTACGAGCAGTACTTC. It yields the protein CASREGLTDSYEQYF.

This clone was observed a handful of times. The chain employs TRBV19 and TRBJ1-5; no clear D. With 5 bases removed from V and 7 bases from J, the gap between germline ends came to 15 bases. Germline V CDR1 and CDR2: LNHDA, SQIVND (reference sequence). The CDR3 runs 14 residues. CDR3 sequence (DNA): TGTGCCAGTAGTCCCTTTGGAGGGAGCCAGCCCCAGCATTTT. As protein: CASSPFGGSQPQHF.

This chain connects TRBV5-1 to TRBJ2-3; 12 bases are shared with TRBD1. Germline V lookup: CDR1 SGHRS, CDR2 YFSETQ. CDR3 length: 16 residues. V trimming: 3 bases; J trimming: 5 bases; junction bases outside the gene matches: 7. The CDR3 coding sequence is TGCGCCAGCAGCTCGGGACAGGGGGCGCGGGGAGATACGCAGTATTTT. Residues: CASSSGQGARGDTQYF.

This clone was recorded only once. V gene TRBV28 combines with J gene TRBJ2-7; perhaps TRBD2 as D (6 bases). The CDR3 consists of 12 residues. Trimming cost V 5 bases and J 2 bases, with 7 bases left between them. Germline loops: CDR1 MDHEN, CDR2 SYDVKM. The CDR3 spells CASSAGTYEQYF. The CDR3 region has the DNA TGTGCCAGCAGTGCGGGAACCTACGAGCAGTACTTC.

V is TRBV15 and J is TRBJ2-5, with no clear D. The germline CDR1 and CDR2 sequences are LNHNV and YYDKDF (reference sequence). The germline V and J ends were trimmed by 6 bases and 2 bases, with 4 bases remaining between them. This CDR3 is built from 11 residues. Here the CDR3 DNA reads TGTGCCACCAGGGAACAAGAGACCCAGTACTTC. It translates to CATREQETQYF.

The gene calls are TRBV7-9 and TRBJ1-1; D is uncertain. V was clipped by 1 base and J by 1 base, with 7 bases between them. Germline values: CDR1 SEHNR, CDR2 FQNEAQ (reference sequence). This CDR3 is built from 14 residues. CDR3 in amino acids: CASSLEPGNTEAFF. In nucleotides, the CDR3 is TGTGCCAGCAGCTTAGAACCCGGGAACACTGAAGCTTTCTTT.

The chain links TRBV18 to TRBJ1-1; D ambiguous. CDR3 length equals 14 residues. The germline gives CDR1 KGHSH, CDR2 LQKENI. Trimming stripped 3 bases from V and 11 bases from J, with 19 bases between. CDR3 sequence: CASSPHEGGRGAFF. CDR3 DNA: TGTGCCAGCTCACCCCACGAGGGAGGGAGAGGGGCTTTCTTT.

The CDR3 here is CASSFGGGSTGELFF. As DNA, the CDR3 is TGTGCCAGCAGCTTCGGGGGAGGGTCTACCGGGGAGCTGTTTTTT. The rearrangement links TRBV7-2 to TRBJ2-2; 7 bases line up with TRBD2. V shed 3 bases, J shed 5 bases, and the junction held 6 bases outside the gene matches. CDR1 and CDR2 (germline): SGHTA, FQGNSA. CDR3 size: 15 residues.

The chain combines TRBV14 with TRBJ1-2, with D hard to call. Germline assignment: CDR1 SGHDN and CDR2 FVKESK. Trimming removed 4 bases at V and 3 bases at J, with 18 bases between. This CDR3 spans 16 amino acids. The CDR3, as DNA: TGTGCCAGCAGCCTAGACGGAGCAGGCTATGACTATGGCTACACCTTC. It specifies CASSLDGAGYDYGYTF.

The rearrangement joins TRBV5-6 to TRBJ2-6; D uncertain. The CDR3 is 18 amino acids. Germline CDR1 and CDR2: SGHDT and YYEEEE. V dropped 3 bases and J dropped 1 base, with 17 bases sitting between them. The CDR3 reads CASSSSSPLGSGANVLTF. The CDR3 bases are TGTGCCAGCAGCTCCTCCAGTCCCTTGGGGTCTGGGGCCAACGTCCTGACTTTC.